The 8 T cell receptor beta chains below come from one sample, sequenced in a study of monozygotic twins with inflammatory bowel disease. TCRdb reprocessed the 5' RACE reads and reports one entry per CDR3 protein, with no DNA. The table gives some 440,000 distinct CDR3 sequences; the top ten clones make up about 2.2% of it. Sequenced input: blood. The receptors were sampled from a human donor with ulcerative colitis or Crohn's disease, or a healthy co-twin of an affected twin (not recorded which).

The rearrangement uses TRBV12-3 or TRBV12-4 and TRBJ1-1. This CDR3 is built from 15 residues. CDR3 residues: CASSLSQGWNTEAFF.

The V call is TRBV2, the J call TRBJ2-7; the TCRdb D gene call, TRBD2, has no DNA to confirm it. CDR3 size: 13 residues. Germline V gives CDR1 SNHLY, CDR2 FYNNEI. CDR3 loop: CASSRRYGYEQYF.

The chain recombines TRBV12-3 or TRBV12-4 with TRBJ2-1; TCRdb's assignment of TRBD2 cannot be checked, as there is no DNA. The CDR3 has 16 amino acids. The CDR3 is CASRRTGLATLDEQFF.

The chain links TRBV27 to TRBJ1-6; TCRdb designates TRBD1, a call that cannot be tested without DNA. The CDR3 sequence is 13 residues long. In germline, CDR1 is MNHEY, CDR2 SMNVEV (reference sequence). The CDR3 reads CASRDRLNSPLHF.

The chain combines TRBV3-1 with TRBJ2-1; as DNA is missing, the TRBD2 call by TCRdb cannot be tested. The germline V gene encodes CDR1 LGHDT and CDR2 YNNKEL (reference sequence). This CDR3 has 20 residues. CDR3 region: CASSQAGLAGGIGSYNEQFF.

The J gene is TRBJ2-3, the V gene TRBV7-2; with no DNA, the TCRdb D assignment of TRBD2 cannot be verified. Germline lookup yields CDR1 SGHTA and CDR2 FQGNSA. This CDR3 has 17 residues. CDR3 amino acids: CASSLAGTGEYTDTQYF.

V usage is TRBV5-6 and J usage is TRBJ2-3; absent DNA, TCRdb's TRBD1 call cannot be checked. CDR1 is SGHDT, CDR2 YYEEEE, per germline. The CDR3 runs to 16 residues. CDR3 protein: CASSPDGTVFADTQYF.

This chain links TRBV5-1 with TRBJ2-1. The CDR3 totals 14 residues. Germline V CDR1 and CDR2: SGHRS, YFSETQ. This CDR3 is CASRISTPYNEQFF. Full variable domain (rest looked up from reference TRBV5-1 and TRBJ2-1): KAGVTQTPRYLIKTRGQQVTLSCSPISGHRSVSWYQQTPGQGLQFLFEYFSETQRNKGNFPGRFSGRQFSNSRSEMNVSTLELGDSALYLCASRISTPYNEQFFGPGTRLTVL.